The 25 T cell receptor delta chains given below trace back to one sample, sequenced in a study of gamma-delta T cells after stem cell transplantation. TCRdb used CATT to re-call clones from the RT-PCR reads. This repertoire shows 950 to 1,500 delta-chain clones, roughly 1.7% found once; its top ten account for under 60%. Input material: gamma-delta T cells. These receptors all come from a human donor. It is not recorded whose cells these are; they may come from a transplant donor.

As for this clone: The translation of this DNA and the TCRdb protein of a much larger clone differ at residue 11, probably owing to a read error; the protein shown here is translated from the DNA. The chain's CDR3 is CACDTVSTGGCTNTDKLIF. The CDR3 nucleotides are TGTGCCTGTGACACCGTGAGCACTGGGGGATGCACGAACACCGATAAACTCATCTTT. V gene TRDV2 combines with J gene TRDJ1; 10 nucleotides agree with TRDD3. Unmatched junction bases numbered 12, after V lost 0 bases and J lost 0 bases. The CDR3 runs to 19 residues. Per germline, CDR1 GEAIGNYY and CDR2 EKD.

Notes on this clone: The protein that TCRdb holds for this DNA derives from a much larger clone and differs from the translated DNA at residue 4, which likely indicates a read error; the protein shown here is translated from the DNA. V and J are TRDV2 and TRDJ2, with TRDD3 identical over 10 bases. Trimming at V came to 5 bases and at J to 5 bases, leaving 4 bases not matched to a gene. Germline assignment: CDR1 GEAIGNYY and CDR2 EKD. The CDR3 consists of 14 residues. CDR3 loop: CACGVLGDTAQLFF. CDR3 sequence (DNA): TGTGCCTGTGGCGTACTGGGGGATACAGCACAACTCTTCTTT.

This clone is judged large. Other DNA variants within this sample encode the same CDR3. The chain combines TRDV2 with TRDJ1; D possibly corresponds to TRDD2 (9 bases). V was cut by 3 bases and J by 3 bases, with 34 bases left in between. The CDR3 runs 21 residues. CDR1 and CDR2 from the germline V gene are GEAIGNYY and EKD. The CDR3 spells CACDPIGLPTGDGGSPDKLIF. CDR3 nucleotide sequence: TGTGCCTGTGACCCGATCGGCCTTCCTACGGGGGATGGGGGATCCCCCGATAAACTCATCTTT.

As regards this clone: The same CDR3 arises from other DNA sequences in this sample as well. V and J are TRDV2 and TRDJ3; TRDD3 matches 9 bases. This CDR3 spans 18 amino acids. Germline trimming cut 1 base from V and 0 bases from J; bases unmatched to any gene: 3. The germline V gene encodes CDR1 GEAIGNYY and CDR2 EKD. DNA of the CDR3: TGTGCCTGTGACACTGGGGGATATAGCTCCTGGGACACCCGACAGATGTTTTTC. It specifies CACDTGGYSSWDTRQMFF.

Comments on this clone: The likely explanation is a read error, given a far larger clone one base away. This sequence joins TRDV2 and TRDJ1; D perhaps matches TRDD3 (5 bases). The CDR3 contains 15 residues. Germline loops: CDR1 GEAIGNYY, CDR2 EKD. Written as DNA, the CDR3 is TGTGCCTGTGACACCGCGGGGACACCGGGCGATAAACTCACCTTT. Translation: CACDTAGTPGDKLTF.

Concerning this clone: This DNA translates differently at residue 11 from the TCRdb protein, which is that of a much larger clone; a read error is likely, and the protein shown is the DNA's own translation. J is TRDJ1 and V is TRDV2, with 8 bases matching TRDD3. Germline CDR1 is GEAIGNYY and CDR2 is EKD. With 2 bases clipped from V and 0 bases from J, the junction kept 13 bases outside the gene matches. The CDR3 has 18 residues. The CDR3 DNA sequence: TGTGCCTGTGACAGTGTACTGGGGGCTGATGCCTACACCGATAAACTCATCTTT. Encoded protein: CACDSVLGADAYTDKLIF.

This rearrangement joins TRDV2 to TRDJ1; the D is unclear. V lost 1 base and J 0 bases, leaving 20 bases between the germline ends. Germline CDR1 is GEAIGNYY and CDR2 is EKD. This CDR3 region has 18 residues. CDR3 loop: CACDTVSRSRNHTDKLIF. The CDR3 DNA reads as TGTGCCTGTGACACAGTCTCACGTTCCAGGAACCACACCGATAAACTCATCTTT.

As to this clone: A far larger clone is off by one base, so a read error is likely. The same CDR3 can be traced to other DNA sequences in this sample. Written as DNA, the CDR3 is TGCGCCTGTGACCCTACTGGGGGAGACTCCTGGGACACCCGACAGATGTTTTTC. As protein: CACDPTGGDSWDTRQMFF. This chain connects TRDV2 to TRDJ3, with 9 nucleotides matching TRDD3. This CDR3 is 18 amino acids long. Germline loops: CDR1 GEAIGNYY, CDR2 EKD.

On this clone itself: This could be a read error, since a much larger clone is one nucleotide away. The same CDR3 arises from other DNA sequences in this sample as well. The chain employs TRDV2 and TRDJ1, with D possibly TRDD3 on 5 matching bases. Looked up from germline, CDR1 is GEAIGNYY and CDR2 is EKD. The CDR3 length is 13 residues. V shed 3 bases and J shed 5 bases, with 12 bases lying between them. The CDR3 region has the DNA TGTGCCTGTGACTCATTAGTGGGGGATAAACTCATCTTT. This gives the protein CACDSLVGDKLIF.

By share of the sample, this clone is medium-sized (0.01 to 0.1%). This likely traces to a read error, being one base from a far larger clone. The CDR3 region has the DNA TGTGCCTGTGACACCGTGGGGAGCACCGATAAACTCATCTTT. It encodes CACDTVGSTDKLIF. The chain is built from TRDV2 and TRDJ1, with D maybe TRDD3 (5 bases). V dropped 0 bases and J dropped 1 base, with 8 bases sitting between them. This CDR3 comprises 14 residues. Germline V lookup: CDR1 GEAIGNYY, CDR2 EKD.

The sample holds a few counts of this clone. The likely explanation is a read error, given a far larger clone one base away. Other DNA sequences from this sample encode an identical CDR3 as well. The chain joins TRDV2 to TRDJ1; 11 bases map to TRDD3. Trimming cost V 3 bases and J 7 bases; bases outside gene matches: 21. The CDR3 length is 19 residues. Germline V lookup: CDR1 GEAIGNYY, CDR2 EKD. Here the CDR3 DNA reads TGTGCCTGTGACCCCATGCCCGGCCTGGGGGATACCGGAGGGTCTAAACTCATCTTT. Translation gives CACDPMPGLGDTGGSKLIF.

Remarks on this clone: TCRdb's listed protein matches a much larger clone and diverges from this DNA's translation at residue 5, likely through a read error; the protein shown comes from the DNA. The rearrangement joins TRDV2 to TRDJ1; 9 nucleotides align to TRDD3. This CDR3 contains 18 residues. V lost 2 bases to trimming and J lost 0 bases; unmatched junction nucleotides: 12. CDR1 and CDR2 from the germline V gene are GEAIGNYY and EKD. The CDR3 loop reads CACDMVAGGSVDTDKLIF. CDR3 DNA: TGTGCCTGTGACATGGTGGCTGGGGGATCAGTGGACACCGATAAACTCATCTTT.

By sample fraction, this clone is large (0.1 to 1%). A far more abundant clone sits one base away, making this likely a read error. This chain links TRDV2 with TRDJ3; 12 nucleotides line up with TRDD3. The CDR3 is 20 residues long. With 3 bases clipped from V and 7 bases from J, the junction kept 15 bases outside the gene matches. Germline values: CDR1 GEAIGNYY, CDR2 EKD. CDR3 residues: CACDAADLGDTHKDTRQMFF. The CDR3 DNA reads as TGTGCCTGTGACGCCGCAGACCTGGGGGATACGCATAAAGACACCCGACAGATGTTTTTC.

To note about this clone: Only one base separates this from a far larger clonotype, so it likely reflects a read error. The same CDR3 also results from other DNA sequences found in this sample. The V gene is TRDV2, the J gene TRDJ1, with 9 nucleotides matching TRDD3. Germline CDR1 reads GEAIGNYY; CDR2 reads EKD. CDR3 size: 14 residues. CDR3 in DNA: TGTGCCTCTGACAAACTGGGGGACACCGACAAACTCATCTTT. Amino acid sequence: CASDKLGDTDKLIF.

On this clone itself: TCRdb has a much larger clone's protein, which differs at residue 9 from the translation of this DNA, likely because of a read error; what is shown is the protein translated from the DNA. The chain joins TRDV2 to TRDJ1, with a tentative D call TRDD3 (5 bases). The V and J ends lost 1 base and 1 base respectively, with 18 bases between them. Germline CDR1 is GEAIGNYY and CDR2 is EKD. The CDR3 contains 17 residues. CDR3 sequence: CACDTLGGEPSTDKLIF. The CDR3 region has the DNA TGTGCCTGTGACACTCTTGGTGGGGAACCCTCCACCGATAAACTCATCTTT.

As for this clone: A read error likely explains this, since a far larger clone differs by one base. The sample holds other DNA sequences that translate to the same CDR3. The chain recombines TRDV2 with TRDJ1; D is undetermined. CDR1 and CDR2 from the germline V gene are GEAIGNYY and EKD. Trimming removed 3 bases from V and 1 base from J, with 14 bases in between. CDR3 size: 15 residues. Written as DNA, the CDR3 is TGTGCCTGTGACGCGATCAAGTCTCTCACCGATAAACTCATCTTT. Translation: CACDAIKSLTDKLIF.

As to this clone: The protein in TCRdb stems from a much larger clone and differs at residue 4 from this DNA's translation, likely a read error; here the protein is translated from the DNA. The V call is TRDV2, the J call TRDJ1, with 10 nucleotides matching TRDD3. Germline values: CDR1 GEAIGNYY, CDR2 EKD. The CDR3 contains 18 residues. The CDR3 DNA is TGTGCCTGTGGCACCGTGGCCAAGCTGGGGGATATGACCGATAAAGTCATCTTT. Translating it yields CACGTVAKLGDMTDKVIF.

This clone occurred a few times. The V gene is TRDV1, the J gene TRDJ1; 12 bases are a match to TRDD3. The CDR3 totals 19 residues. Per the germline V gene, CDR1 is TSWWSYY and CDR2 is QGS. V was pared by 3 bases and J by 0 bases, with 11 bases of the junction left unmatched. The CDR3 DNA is TGTGCTCTTGGGGACCCAGCTGGGGGATACGCTAGCTACACCGATAAACTCATCTTT. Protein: CALGDPAGGYASYTDKLIF.

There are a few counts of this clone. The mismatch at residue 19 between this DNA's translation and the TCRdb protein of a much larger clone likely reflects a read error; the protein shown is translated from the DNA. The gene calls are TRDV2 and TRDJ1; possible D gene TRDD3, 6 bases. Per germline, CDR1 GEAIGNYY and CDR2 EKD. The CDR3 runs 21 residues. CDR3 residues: CACDTVKPVGGPNLYTDKPIF. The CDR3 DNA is TGTGCCTGTGACACCGTAAAACCTGTAGGGGGACCAAACCTGTACACCGATAAACCCATCTTT.

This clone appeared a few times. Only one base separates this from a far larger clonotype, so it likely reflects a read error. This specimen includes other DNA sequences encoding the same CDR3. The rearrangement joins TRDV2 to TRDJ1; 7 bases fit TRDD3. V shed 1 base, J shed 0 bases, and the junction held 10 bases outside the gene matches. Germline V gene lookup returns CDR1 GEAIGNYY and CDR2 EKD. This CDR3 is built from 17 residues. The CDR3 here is CACDTLAGGRYTDKLIF. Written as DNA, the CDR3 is TGTGCCTGTGACACTCTCGCTGGGGGCCGGTACACCGATAAACTCATCTTT.

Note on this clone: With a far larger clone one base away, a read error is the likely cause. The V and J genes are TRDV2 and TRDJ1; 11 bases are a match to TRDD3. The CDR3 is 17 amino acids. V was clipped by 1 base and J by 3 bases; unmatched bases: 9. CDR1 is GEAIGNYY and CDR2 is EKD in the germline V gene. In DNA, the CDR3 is TGTGCCTGTGACACACTGGGGGATAAACGGGACGCCGATAAACTCATCTTT. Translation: CACDTLGDKRDADKLIF.

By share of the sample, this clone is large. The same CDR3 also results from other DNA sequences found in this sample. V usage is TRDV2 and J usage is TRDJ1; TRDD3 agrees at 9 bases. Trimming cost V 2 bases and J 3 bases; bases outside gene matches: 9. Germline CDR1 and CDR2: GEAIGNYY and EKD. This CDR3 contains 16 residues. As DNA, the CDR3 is TGTGCCTGTGACAACTTGGGGGATAATCGGTCCGATAAACTCATCTTT. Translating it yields CACDNLGDNRSDKLIF.

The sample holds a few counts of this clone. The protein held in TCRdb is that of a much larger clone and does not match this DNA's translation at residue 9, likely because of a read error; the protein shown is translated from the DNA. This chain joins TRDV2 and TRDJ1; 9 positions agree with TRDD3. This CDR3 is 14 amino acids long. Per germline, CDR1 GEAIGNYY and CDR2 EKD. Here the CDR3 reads CASDKLGDNDKLIF. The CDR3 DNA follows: TGTGCCTCTGACAAACTGGGGGACAACGATAAACTCATCTTT.

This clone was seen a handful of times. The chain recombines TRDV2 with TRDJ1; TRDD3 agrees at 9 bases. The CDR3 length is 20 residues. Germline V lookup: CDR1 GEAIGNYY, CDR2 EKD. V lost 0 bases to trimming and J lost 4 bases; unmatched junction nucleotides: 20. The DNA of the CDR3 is TGTGCCTGTGACACCGTACTGGGGGAAAAAAGGACCCCTTACGGCGATAAACTCATCTTT. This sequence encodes CACDTVLGEKRTPYGDKLIF.

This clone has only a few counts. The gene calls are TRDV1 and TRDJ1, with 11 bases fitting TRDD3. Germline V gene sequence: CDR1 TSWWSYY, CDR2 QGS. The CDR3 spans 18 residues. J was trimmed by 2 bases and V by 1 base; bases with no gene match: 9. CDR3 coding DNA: TGTGCTCTTGGGGAACGGTACAACTGGGGGATAGGGACCGATAAACTCATCTTT. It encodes CALGERYNWGIGTDKLIF.